The 2 T cell receptor beta chains given below trace back to one sample, sequenced in a study of spatial heterogeneity in lung cancer. Time point: sample taken at primary tumor resection. TCRdb reprocessed the 5' RACE reads via MiXCR and lists one record per CDR3 protein. The table lists some 41,000 distinct CDR3 sequences, about 6.5% of them singletons. Specimen: PBMCs, collected at surgery. These receptors all stem from a female donor with early-stage non-small cell lung cancer.

This clonotype was recorded at least ten times. The genes are TRBV12-5 and TRBJ2-3; 7 positions match TRBD1. V was pared by 1 base and J by 2 bases, with 3 bases of the junction left unmatched. CDR1 is LGHNT, CDR2 FRNRAP, per germline. The CDR3 has 15 residues. The CDR3 region has the DNA TGTGCTAGTGGTTTGGGGACAGGAGACACAGATACGCAGTATTTT. Translation gives CASGLGTGDTDTQYF.

The rearrangement joins TRBV3-1 to TRBJ2-2; no firm D call. Germline CDR1 and CDR2: LGHDT and YNNKEL (reference sequence). The CDR3 runs to 12 residues. Trimming stripped 1 base from V and 8 bases from J, with 5 bases between. The CDR3 DNA follows: TGTGCCAGCAGCCAAGTCGGGGGGGAGCTGTTTTTT. Protein product: CASSQVGGELFF.